These 2 T cell receptor beta chains share one sample of origin, sequenced in a study of cytomegalovirus exposure and HLA in healthy donors. Primers: 60 Vbeta forward and 13 Jbeta reverse. Data came from immunoSEQ multiplex PCR; TCRdb stores just in-frame clones and leaves some out. The specimen's table records 130,000 to 150,000 clones. Sequenced sample: PBMCs. The receptors were gathered from a woman aged 50 to 65 in good health and CMV-seronegative.

This chain links TRBV19 with TRBJ2-7; TRBD1 might be the D (5 bases). CDR1 is LNHDA, CDR2 SQIVND, per germline (reference sequence). The V end was cut by 8 bases, the J end by 3 bases, with 11 bases between. The CDR3 is 12 amino acids. The CDR3 region is CASHGRDYEQYF. CDR3 nucleotides: TGTGCCAGTCATGGCAGGGACTACGAGCAGTACTTC.

The genes are TRBV11-2 and TRBJ2-5, with D perhaps matching TRBD1 (5 bases). Germline CDR1 SGHAT, CDR2 FQNNGV. The CDR3 spans 14 residues. The ends were cut back, 1 base at V and 5 bases at J, with 11 bases in the middle. The DNA for the CDR3 is TGTGCCAGCAGCTTAGTCAGGGTAATCGAGACCCAGTACTTC. Its translation is CASSLVRVIETQYF.